One sample yielded the 21 T cell receptor beta chains listed below, sequenced in a study of control samples from healthy donors and cancer patients. Some clones are missing from TCRdb's copy, which holds only in-frame ones; the method was immunoSEQ multiplex PCR. The sample has 150,000 to 200,000 clones, roughly 91% seen once. The specimen was blood. Every receptor here comes from a woman aged 25-40 years in good health.

The gene calls are TRBV4-2 and TRBJ1-2; D call uncertain. Germline V gene data show CDR1 as LGHNA and CDR2 as YNFKEQ. There are 15 residues in the CDR3. V was clipped by 1 base and J by 2 bases, with 11 bases between them. The CDR3 loop reads CASSQVEQPNYGYTF. Written as DNA, the CDR3 is TGTGCCAGCAGCCAAGTTGAGCAGCCGAACTATGGCTACACCTTC.

Comments on this clone: The same CDR3 can be traced to other DNA sequences in this sample. The chain combines TRBV24-1 with TRBJ1-5, with D hard to call. The germline V and J ends were trimmed by 5 bases and 2 bases, with 6 bases remaining between them. This CDR3 comprises 13 residues. Per the germline V gene, CDR1 is KGHDR and CDR2 is SFDVKD. The CDR3 loop is CATSGGGNQPQHF. The CDR3 region has the DNA TGTGCCACCAGTGGGGGAGGCAATCAGCCCCAGCATTTT.

The rearrangement links TRBV15 to TRBJ2-1, with TRBD2 matching 12 bases. CDR1 LNHNV and CDR2 YYDKDF come from the germline V gene (reference sequence). CDR3 length: 15 amino acids. The V gene end was trimmed by 6 bases and the J gene end by 6 bases; junction bases not matched to a gene: 6. CDR3 amino acids: CATSPTSGGSNEQFF. The CDR3 DNA sequence: TGTGCCACCAGTCCTACTAGCGGGGGGTCCAATGAGCAGTTCTTC.

The genes are TRBV9 and TRBJ1-5; unclear D gene. Germline loops: CDR1 SGDLS, CDR2 YYNGEE. The CDR3 sequence is 14 residues long. With 2 bases removed from V and 0 bases from J, the gap between germline ends came to 6 bases. CDR3 bases: TGTGCCAGCAGCGTCGACGGTAGCAATCAGCCCCAGCATTTT. Translation gives CASSVDGSNQPQHF. The entire variable domain, with the rest obtained from reference TRBV9 and TRBJ1-5, is as follows: DSGVTQTPKHLITATGQRVTLRCSPRSGDLSVYWYQQSLDQGLQFLIQYYNGEERAKGNILERFSAQQFPDLHSELNLSSLELGDSALYFCASSVDGSNQPQHFGDGTRLSIL.

This clone was recorded once. The CDR3 DNA reads as TGCGCCAGCAGCCAGGGGTGGGGGAACACTGAAGCTTTCTTT. Its protein product is CASSQGWGNTEAFF. This chain links TRBV4-1 with TRBJ1-1; D gene unclear. CDR1 and CDR2 from the germline V gene are MGHRA and YSYEKL. This CDR3 has 14 residues. The V end lost 3 bases, the J end lost 1 base, and 9 bases lay between the germline ends.

The V gene is TRBV18, the J gene TRBJ1-6, with 8 nucleotides matching TRBD1. The CDR3 contains 18 residues. J gave up 0 bases and V 0 bases, and 4 bases lay outside the gene matches. Germline CDR1 reads KGHSH; CDR2 reads LQKENI. The CDR3 DNA sequence: TGTGCCAGCTCACCACCTACAGGGGGGAGCTCCTATAATTCACCCCTCCACTTT. Translating gives CASSPPTGGSSYNSPLHF.

The gene calls are TRBV28 and TRBJ1-2, with TRBD1 matching over 10 bases. Germline V lookup: CDR1 MDHEN, CDR2 SYDVKM. The trim removed 5 bases at V and 5 bases at J, leaving 2 bases unmatched. This CDR3 spans 13 amino acids. The CDR3 loop reads CASSAGQGYGYTF. CDR3 in DNA: TGTGCCAGCAGTGCGGGACAGGGGTATGGCTACACCTTC.

V gene TRBV28 combines with J gene TRBJ1-2; 10 bases align to TRBD1. The V gene end was trimmed by 5 bases and the J gene end by 3 bases; junction bases not matched to a gene: 6. This CDR3 spans 15 amino acids. The germline CDR1 and CDR2 sequences are MDHEN and SYDVKM. CDR3 sequence reads: CASSPRTGGDYGYTF. The CDR3 DNA follows: TGTGCCAGCAGTCCCCGGACAGGGGGGGACTATGGCTACACCTTC.

CDR3 sequence reads: CASLDDNANTGELFF. In nucleotides, the CDR3 is TGTGCCAGCTTAGATGACAACGCGAACACCGGGGAGCTGTTTTTT. This chain uses TRBV18 with TRBJ2-2; D is unresolved. V was cut by 7 bases and J by 0 bases, with 12 bases left in between. The CDR3 contains 15 residues. Germline CDR1 is KGHSH and CDR2 is LQKENI.

This chain connects TRBV4-1 to TRBJ2-3; 10 nucleotides agree with TRBD1. The trim removed 3 bases at V and 4 bases at J, leaving 1 base unmatched. CDR1 and CDR2 (germline): MGHRA, YSYEKL. This CDR3 contains 14 residues. CDR3 nucleotide sequence: TGCGCCAGCAGCCAGACAGGGGGCCCAGATACGCAGTATTTT. It is translated as CASSQTGGPDTQYF.

About this clone: In the same sample, other DNA sequences code for this CDR3. The V call is TRBV5-1, the J call TRBJ1-2; 7 bases fit TRBD1. The length of the CDR3 is 13 residues. The V gene end was trimmed by 1 base and the J gene end by 3 bases; junction bases not matched to a gene: 0. Germline assignment: CDR1 SGHRS and CDR2 YFSETQ. The CDR3 sequence is CASSLQGDYGYTF. DNA of the CDR3: TGCGCCAGCAGCTTGCAGGGGGACTATGGCTACACCTTC.

V is TRBV28 and J is TRBJ1-5; 8 nucleotides agree with TRBD1. This CDR3 has 13 amino acids. V lost 7 bases to trimming and J lost 6 bases; unmatched junction nucleotides: 5. CDR1 and CDR2 from the germline V gene are MDHEN and SYDVKM. CDR3 sequence reads: CASTSTGAQPQHF. CDR3 nucleotides: TGTGCCAGCACCTCGACAGGGGCTCAGCCCCAGCATTTT.

The rearrangement links TRBV6-1 to TRBJ2-1, with 8 bases that match TRBD2. In germline, CDR1 is MNHNS, CDR2 SASEGT. The CDR3 is 15 amino acids. The V and J ends lost 3 bases and 4 bases, in that order; junction bases with no gene match: 5. CDR3 nucleotides: TGTGCCAGCAGTGACGGGGGGGCCGGGTACAATGAGCAGTTCTTC. Protein sequence: CASSDGGAGYNEQFF.

This rearrangement joins TRBV18 to TRBJ1-1; D is undetermined. Between the trimmed V and J ends, which lost 1 base and 7 bases, there was a span of 7 bases. The V gene's germline CDR1 is KGHSH and CDR2 LQKENI. The CDR3 is made up of 12 amino acids. The CDR3 DNA reads as TGTGCCAGCTCACCACTCTACGGTGAAGCTTTCTTT. Translated, it gives CASSPLYGEAFF.

J is TRBJ2-3 and V is TRBV7-2, with 9 bases matching TRBD2. V lost 1 base to trimming and J lost 0 bases; unmatched junction nucleotides: 8. The CDR3 consists of 18 residues. CDR1 SGHTA and CDR2 FQGNSA come from the germline V gene. In DNA form, the CDR3 reads TGTGCCAGCAGCTTAGGGTGGCTAGCGGGACCGAGCACAGATACGCAGTATTTT. Translated: CASSLGWLAGPSTDTQYF.

The gene calls are TRBV5-1 and TRBJ2-7; 8 bases are shared with TRBD1. CDR1 is SGHRS and CDR2 is YFSETQ in the germline V gene. V gave up 1 base and J gave up 5 bases; unmatched junction bases: 2. The CDR3 is made up of 13 amino acids. The DNA for the CDR3 is TGCGCCAGCAGCTTGCAGGGGGCCCACGAGCAGTACTTC. This encodes CASSLQGAHEQYF.

V is TRBV11-3 and J is TRBJ2-1; 7 positions match TRBD2. Germline-derived CDR1 and CDR2 are SGHNT and YENEEA. Trimming cost V 5 bases and J 6 bases; bases outside gene matches: 7. The CDR3 consists of 14 residues. The CDR3 DNA is TGTGCCAGCAGCGCCACGACTAGCCCCAATGAGCAGTTCTTC. Translating it yields CASSATTSPNEQFF.

The CDR3 spells CASSGDRAYSPLHF. CDR3 sequence (DNA): TGTGCCAGCAGCGGAGACAGGGCGTATTCACCCCTCCACTTT. The genes are TRBV7-2 and TRBJ1-6; TRBD1 matches at 7 bases. Germline loops: CDR1 SGHTA, CDR2 FQGNSA. This CDR3 has 14 residues. V shed 5 bases, J shed 8 bases, and the junction held 6 bases outside the gene matches.

The gene calls are TRBV11-3 and TRBJ1-1; D is unclear. The germline V and J ends were trimmed by 4 bases and 3 bases, with 6 bases remaining between them. The CDR3 is 12 amino acids. The V gene's germline CDR1 is SGHNT and CDR2 YENEEA. CDR3 region: CASSSIDTEAFF. The CDR3 region has the DNA TGTGCCAGCAGCTCCATCGACACTGAAGCTTTCTTT. Looking up the rest from reference TRBV11-3 and TRBJ1-1 gives the full variable domain: EAGVVQSPRYKIIEKKQPVAFWCNPISGHNTLYWYLQNLGQGPELLIRYENEEAVDDSQLPKDRFSAERLKGVDSTLKIQPAELGDSAVYLCASSSIDTEAFFGQGTRLTVV.

The V call is TRBV27, the J call TRBJ1-6; 7 nucleotides line up with TRBD1. Germline CDR1 reads MNHEY; CDR2 reads SMNVEV (reference sequence). This CDR3 is built from 15 residues. The ends lost 6 bases at V and 9 bases at J; junction bases unmatched: 11. The CDR3 DNA reads as TGTGCCAGCAGCCCACGACAGGGTATGAGTTCACCCCTCCACTTT. Its protein is CASSPRQGMSSPLHF.

The chain couples TRBV4-1 to TRBJ2-2, with 10 bases fitting TRBD2. There are 16 residues in the CDR3. Germline V gene sequence: CDR1 MGHRA, CDR2 YSYEKL. The J segment lost 5 bases and the V segment lost 1 base, leaving 4 bases of the junction unmatched. As DNA, the CDR3 is TGCGCCAGCAGCCAAGCTCTTAGCGGGAGGACCGGGGAGCTGTTTTTT. This translates into CASSQALSGRTGELFF.